The sequence of this TCR beta chain was determined in a study of cytomegalovirus exposure and HLA in healthy donors. PCR primers comprised 60 Vbeta and 13 Jbeta primers. Clones were sequenced by immunoSEQ multiplex PCR, and TCRdb holds only the in-frame ones, with some missing. This repertoire shows about 100,000 clones, roughly 80% found once; its top ten account for over 6%. Whole-study results and caveats: When a later analysis compared HLA-associated TCR beta chains with equally common others, the HLA-associated chains turned out to be more clonally expanded and to have lower generation probabilities. Some V segments (TRBV6-2 and TRBV6-3 among them) were excluded as indistinguishable.

CDR3 length: 12 amino acids. Looked up from germline, CDR1 is SEHNR and CDR2 is FQNEAQ (reference sequence). V shed 8 bases and J shed 7 bases, with 9 bases lying between them. This clone was seen only a few times. The antigen is not known. The sequence derives from a man in his forties or fifties in good health and CMV-seropositive. The material sequenced was PBMCs. V gene TRBV7-9 combines with J gene TRBJ1-6, with D perhaps matching TRBD1 (6 bases). CDR3: CASGGQNSPLHF. Here the CDR3 DNA reads TGTGCCAGCGGAGGACAGAATTCACCCCTCCACTTT.